Following are 7 T cell receptor beta chains from one sample sequenced in a study of cytomegalovirus exposure and HLA in healthy donors. The study ran its PCR with 60 Vbeta and 13 Jbeta primers. Repertoires were generated with immunoSEQ multiplex PCR, while TCRdb's copy carries only in-frame clones and drops some. The sample has about 140,000 clones, 76% seen once. The specimen sequenced was PBMCs. These receptors came from a female donor in good health and CMV-seropositive.

The V and J genes are TRBV29-1 and TRBJ2-4; D may be TRBD1 (6 bases). This CDR3 is 14 amino acids long. Trimming took 6 bases from V and 0 from J, leaving 12 bases between them. In germline, CDR1 is SQVTM, CDR2 ANQGSEA. CDR3 sequence: CSVDRFLAKNIQYF. CDR3 DNA sequence: TGCAGCGTAGACAGGTTTCTAGCCAAAAACATTCAGTACTTC.

In this sample, this clone turned up once. The V gene is TRBV28, the J gene TRBJ2-1; 7 positions match TRBD1. Germline CDR1 reads MDHEN; CDR2 reads SYDVKM. The CDR3 consists of 15 residues. The V segment lost 5 bases and the J segment 7 bases; nucleotides outside the gene matches: 11. The CDR3 sequence is CASSPLQGTANEQFF. The CDR3 nucleotides are TGTGCCAGCAGTCCATTACAGGGGACAGCAAATGAGCAGTTCTTC.

This clone was seen just once. The chain combines TRBV19 with TRBJ1-3; D gene uncertain. The CDR3 is 14 amino acids. Germline V lookup: CDR1 LNHDA, CDR2 SQIVND (reference sequence). The ends were cut back, 6 bases at V and 0 bases at J, with 9 bases in the middle. CDR3 region: CASSSAFSGNTIYF. CDR3 DNA sequence: TGTGCCAGTAGCTCAGCGTTCTCTGGAAACACCATATATTTT.

The genes are TRBV9 and TRBJ2-5, with a possible D match to TRBD2 (5 bases). The CDR3 has 15 residues. The germline V gene encodes CDR1 SGDLS and CDR2 YYNGEE. V lost 0 bases, J lost 2 bases, and 11 bases lay in between. CDR3 DNA sequence: TGTGCCAGCAGCGTAGTTCCTAGCTTACAAGAGACCCAGTACTTC. Residues: CASSVVPSLQETQYF.

V and J are TRBV7-9 and TRBJ2-5; 12 bases fit TRBD2. This CDR3 spans 15 amino acids. Germline V gives CDR1 SEHNR, CDR2 FQNEAQ (reference sequence). V was clipped by 5 bases and J by 4 bases; unmatched bases: 5. In DNA form, the CDR3 reads TGTGCCAGCAGCCGACTAGCGGGAGAGAGAGAGACCCAGTACTTC. Translating gives CASSRLAGERETQYF.

The chain recombines TRBV5-4 with TRBJ2-1; the match to TRBD2 covers 11 bases. V was pared by 5 bases and J by 1 base, with 2 bases of the junction left unmatched. This CDR3 is 15 amino acids long. Germline loops: CDR1 SGHNT, CDR2 YYREEE (reference sequence). CDR3: CASRLAGGSYNEQFF. CDR3 coding DNA: TGTGCCAGCAGATTAGCGGGAGGGTCCTACAATGAGCAGTTCTTC.

The rearrangement joins TRBV29-1 to TRBJ2-1, with no clear D. The CDR3 is 10 amino acids. Germline V gene data show CDR1 as SQVTM and CDR2 as ANQGSEA. Trimming stripped 5 bases from V and 5 bases from J, with 4 bases between. CDR3 nucleotides: TGCAGCGTTTTCGACAATGAGCAGTTCTTC. It codes for CSVFDNEQFF.